The clone carrying this T cell receptor (beta chain) appeared many times. Its antigen is not identified. This CDR3 comprises 14 residues. The V end was cut by 4 bases, the J end by 6 bases, with 13 bases between. Germline V lookup: CDR1 SGHRS, CDR2 YFSETQ. MiXCR, applied by TCRdb to the 5' RACE reads, yields one record per CDR3 protein. Of more than 90,000 distinct CDR3 sequences detected, 5.5% to 8% appear once; the ten largest clones hold over 2.5%. These data belong to a study of T cells after yellow fever vaccination. Study conclusions and caveats: Weaker overall was a secondary response that nonetheless peaked faster, on day 5 versus 15.

Material: CD4+ T cells sorted from PBMCs, obtained roughly seven weeks after the first yellow fever vaccination. This TCR was recovered from a man aged 18 to 30 who received the YFV17D yellow fever vaccine. This chain uses TRBV5-1 with TRBJ1-4; D may be TRBD1 (5 bases). The DNA of the CDR3 is TGCGCCAGCAGCCGGGACCCGGGGGATGAAAAACTGTTTTTT. Translating it yields CASSRDPGDEKLFF.